The following is a T cell receptor (beta chain) sequence with its context. The antigen remains undetermined. Clones were sequenced by immunoSEQ multiplex PCR, and TCRdb holds only the in-frame ones, with some missing. The sample lists over 110,000 clones, roughly nine tenths occurring once. V was pared by 4 bases and J by 3 bases, with 11 bases between. Germline V CDR1 and CDR2: SGHRS, YFSETQ. The CDR3 contains 15 residues. Analyses pooled second doses at about 4 or about 12 weeks. This specimen belongs to a study of T cell responses to AZD1222 COVID-19 vaccine. Study conclusions and caveats: Two AZD1222 doses significantly raised spike-specific TCR breadth and depth over controls.

The sequence came from an adult who received the AZD1222 COVID-19 vaccine. The chain uses TRBV5-1 and TRBJ1-6; the D gene is possibly TRBD1 (6 bases). Here the sequenced sample was peripheral blood, taken 28 days after the second AZD1222 dose. CDR3 coding DNA: TGCGCCAGCAGCCCTGGACAGTACTATAATTCACCCCTCCACTTT. It codes for CASSPGQYYNSPLHF.